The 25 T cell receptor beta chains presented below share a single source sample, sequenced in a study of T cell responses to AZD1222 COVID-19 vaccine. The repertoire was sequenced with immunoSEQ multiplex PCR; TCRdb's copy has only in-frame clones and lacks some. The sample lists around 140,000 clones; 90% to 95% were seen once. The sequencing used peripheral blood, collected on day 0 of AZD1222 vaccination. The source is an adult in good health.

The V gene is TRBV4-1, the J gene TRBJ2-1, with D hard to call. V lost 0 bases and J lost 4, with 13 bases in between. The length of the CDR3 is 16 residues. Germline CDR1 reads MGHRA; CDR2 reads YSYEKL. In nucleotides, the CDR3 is TGCGCCAGCAGCCAAGAAGAGAGCGTACGGTACAATGAGCAGTTCTTC. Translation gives CASSQEESVRYNEQFF.

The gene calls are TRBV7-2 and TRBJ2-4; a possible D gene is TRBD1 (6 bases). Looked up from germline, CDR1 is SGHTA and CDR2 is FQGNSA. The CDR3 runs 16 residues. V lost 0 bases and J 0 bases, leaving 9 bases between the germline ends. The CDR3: CASSLAQGLAKNIQYF. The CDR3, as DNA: TGTGCCAGCAGCTTAGCCCAGGGGTTAGCCAAAAACATTCAGTACTTC. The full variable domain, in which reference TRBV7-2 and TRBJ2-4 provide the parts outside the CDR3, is GAGVSQSPSNKVTEKGKDVELRCDPISGHTALYWYRQSLGQGLEFLIYFQGNSAPDKSGLPSDRFSAERTGGSVSTLTIQRTQQEDSAVYLCASSLAQGLAKNIQYFGAGTRLSVL.

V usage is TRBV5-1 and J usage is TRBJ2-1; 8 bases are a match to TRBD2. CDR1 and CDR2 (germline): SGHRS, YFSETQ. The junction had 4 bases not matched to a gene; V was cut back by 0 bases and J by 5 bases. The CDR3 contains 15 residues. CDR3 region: CASSLAGGRNNEQFF. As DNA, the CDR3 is TGCGCCAGCAGCTTGGCGGGCGGGAGGAACAATGAGCAGTTCTTC.

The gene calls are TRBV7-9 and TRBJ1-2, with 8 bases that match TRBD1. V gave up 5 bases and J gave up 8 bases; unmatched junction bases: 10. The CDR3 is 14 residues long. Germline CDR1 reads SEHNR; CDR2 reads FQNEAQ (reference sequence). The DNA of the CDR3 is TGTGCCAGCAGCCTTGACAGGGGACATGGAGGCTACACCTTC. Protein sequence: CASSLDRGHGGYTF.

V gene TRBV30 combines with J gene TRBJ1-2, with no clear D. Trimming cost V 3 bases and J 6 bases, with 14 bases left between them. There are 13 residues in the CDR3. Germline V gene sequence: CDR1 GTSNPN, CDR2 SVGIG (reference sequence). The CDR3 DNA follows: TGTGCCTGGAGAGTGGGCAGGAACAATGGCTACACCTTC. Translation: CAWRVGRNNGYTF.

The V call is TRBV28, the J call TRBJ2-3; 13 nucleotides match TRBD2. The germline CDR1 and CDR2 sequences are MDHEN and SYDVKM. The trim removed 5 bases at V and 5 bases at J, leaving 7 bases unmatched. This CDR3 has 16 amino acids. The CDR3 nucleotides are TGTGCCAGCAGTCCCTCACTAGCGGGGGGGCAAGATACGCAGTATTTT. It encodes CASSPSLAGGQDTQYF.

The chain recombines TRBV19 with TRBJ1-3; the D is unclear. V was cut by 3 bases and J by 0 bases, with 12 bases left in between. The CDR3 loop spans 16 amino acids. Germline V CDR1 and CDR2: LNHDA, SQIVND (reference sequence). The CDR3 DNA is TGTGCCAGTAGTATCGGACTCCCGAGCTCTGGAAACACCATATATTTT. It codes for CASSIGLPSSGNTIYF.

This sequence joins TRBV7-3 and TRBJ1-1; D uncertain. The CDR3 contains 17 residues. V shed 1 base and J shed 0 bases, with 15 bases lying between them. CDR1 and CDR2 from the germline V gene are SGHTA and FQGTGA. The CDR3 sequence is CASSLKGGRSMNTEAFF. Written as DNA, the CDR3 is TGTGCCAGCAGCTTAAAGGGTGGGCGCTCCATGAACACTGAAGCTTTCTTT.

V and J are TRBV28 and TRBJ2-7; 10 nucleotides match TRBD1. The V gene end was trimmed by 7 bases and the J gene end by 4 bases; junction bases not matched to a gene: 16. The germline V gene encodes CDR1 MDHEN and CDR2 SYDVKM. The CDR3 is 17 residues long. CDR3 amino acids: CASISSPGTGEEYEQYF. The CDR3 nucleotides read TGTGCCAGCATCTCTTCCCCCGGGACAGGGGAGGAGTACGAGCAGTACTTC.

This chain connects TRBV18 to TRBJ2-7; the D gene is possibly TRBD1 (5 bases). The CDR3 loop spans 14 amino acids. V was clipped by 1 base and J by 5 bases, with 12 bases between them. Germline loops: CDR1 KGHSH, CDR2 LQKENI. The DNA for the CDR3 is TGTGCCAGCTCACCACGGGCAGGGATCAACGAGCAGTACTTC. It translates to CASSPRAGINEQYF.

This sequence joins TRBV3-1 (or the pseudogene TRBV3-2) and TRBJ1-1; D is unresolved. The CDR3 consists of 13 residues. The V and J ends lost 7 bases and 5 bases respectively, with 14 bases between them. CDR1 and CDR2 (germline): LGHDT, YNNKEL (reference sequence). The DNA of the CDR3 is TGTGCCAGCACTCGTATCGGACGGACTGAAGCTTTCTTT. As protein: CASTRIGRTEAFF.

In DNA, the CDR3 is TGTGCCAGCCGGAACGGGGGGATCTCTGGAAACACCATATATTTT. It translates to CASRNGGISGNTIYF. This chain connects TRBV2 to TRBJ1-3, with D possibly being TRBD1 (5 bases). V lost 8 bases, J lost 0 bases, and 14 bases lay in between. Germline-derived CDR1 and CDR2 are SNHLY and FYNNEI. CDR3 length: 15 amino acids.

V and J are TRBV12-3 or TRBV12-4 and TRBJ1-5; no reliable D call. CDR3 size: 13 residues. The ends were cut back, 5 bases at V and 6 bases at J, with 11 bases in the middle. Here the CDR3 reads CASSPSWGQPQHF. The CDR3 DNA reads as TGTGCCAGCAGTCCCTCGTGGGGTCAGCCCCAGCATTTT.

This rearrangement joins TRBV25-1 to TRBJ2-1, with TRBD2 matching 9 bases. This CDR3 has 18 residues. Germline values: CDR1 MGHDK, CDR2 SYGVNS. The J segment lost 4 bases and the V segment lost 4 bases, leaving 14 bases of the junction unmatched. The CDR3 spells CASSGDGAGGPRYNEQFF. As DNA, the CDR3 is TGTGCCAGCAGTGGAGATGGGGCGGGAGGGCCGAGATACAATGAGCAGTTCTTC.

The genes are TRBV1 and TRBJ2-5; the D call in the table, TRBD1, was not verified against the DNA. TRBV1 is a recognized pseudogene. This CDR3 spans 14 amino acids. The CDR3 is CTRMIVATGETQYF. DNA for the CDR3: TGCACCAGGATGATTGTGGCAACAGGTGAGACCCAGTACTTC.

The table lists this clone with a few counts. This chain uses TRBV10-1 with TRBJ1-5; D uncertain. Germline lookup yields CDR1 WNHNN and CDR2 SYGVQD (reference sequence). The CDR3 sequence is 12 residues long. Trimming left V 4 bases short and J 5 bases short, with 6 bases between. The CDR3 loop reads CASSAEDQPQHF. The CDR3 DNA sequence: TGCGCCAGCAGTGCGGAGGATCAGCCCCAGCATTTT.

CDR3 in DNA: TGCGCCAGCAGCTTATGGACTAGCCGCTCCTACGAGCAGTACTTC. It codes for CASSLWTSRSYEQYF. The chain has TRBV5-1 and TRBJ2-7, with 8 bases lining up with TRBD2. The CDR3 extends over 15 amino acids. V gave up 2 bases and J gave up 0 bases; unmatched junction bases: 4. Germline V gene data show CDR1 as SGHRS and CDR2 as YFSETQ.

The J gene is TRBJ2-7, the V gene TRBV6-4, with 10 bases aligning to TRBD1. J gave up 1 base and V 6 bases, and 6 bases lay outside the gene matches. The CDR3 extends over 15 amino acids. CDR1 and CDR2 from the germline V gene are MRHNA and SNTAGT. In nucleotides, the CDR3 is TGTGCCAGCAGGGAAGCGGGACAGGGGTCCTACGAGCAGTACTTC. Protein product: CASREAGQGSYEQYF.

This CDR3 is CASSFRDRGPDTQYF. For the CDR3, the DNA is TGTGCCAGCTCATTCCGGGACAGGGGTCCAGATACGCAGTATTTT. The chain uses TRBV18 and TRBJ2-3, with 10 bases identical to TRBD1. Germline trimming cut 5 bases from V and 4 bases from J; bases unmatched to any gene: 6. The germline V gene encodes CDR1 KGHSH and CDR2 LQKENI. The CDR3 consists of 15 residues.

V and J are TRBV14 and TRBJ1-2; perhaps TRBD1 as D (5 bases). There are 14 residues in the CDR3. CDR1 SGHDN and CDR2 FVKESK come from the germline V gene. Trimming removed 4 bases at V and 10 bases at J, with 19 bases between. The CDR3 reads CASSLLPTDGAYTF. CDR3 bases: TGTGCCAGCAGCCTCCTCCCTACGGATGGGGCCTACACCTTC.

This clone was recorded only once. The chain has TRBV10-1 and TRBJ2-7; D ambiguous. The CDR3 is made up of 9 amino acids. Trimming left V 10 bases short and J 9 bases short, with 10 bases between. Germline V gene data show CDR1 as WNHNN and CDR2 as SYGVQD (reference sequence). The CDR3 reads CATHFPQYF. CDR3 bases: TGCGCCACCCACTTTCCGCAGTACTTC.

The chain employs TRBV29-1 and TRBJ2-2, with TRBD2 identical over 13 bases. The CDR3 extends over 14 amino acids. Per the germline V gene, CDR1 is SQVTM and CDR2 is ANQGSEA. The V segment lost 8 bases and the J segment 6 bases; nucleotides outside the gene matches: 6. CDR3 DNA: TGCAGCTTAGGACTAGCGGGAGTCCCCGGGGAGCTGTTTTTT. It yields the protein CSLGLAGVPGELFF.

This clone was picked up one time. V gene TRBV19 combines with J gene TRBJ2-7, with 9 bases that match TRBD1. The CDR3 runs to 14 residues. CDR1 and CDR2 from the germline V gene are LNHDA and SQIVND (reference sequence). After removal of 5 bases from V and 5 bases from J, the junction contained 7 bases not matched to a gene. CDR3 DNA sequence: TGTGCCAGTAGTTGGACAGGGGTTGGGGACGAGCAGTACTTC. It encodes CASSWTGVGDEQYF.

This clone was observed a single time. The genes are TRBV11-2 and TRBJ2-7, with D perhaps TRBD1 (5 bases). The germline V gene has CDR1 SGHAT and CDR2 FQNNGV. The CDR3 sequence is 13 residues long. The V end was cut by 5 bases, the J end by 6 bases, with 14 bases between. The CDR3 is CASSPGLVVEQYF. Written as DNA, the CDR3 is TGTGCCAGCAGCCCAGGGTTGGTCGTCGAGCAGTACTTC. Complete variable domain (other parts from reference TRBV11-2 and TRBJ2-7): EAGVAQSPRYKIIEKRQSVAFWCNPISGHATLYWYQQILGQGPKLLIQFQNNGVVDDSQLPKDRFSAERLKGVDSTLKIQPAKLEDSAVYLCASSPGLVVEQYFGPGTRLTVT.

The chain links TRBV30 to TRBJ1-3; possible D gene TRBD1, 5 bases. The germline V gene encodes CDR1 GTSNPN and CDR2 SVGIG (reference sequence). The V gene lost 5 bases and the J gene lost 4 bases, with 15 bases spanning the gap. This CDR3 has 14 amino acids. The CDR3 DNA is TGTGCCTGGGGTAGAGGGGCTCAAGGAAACACCATATATTTT. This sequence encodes CAWGRGAQGNTIYF.